Below, 16 T cell receptor beta chains from the same sample are listed, as sequenced in a study of T-cell memory formation after mild COVID-19. TCRdb fed the 5' RACE reads into MiXCR, producing one record per CDR3 protein. The sample holds around 310,000 distinct CDR3 sequences, approximately 16% seen once. The specimen sequenced was PBMCs or a T cell subset sorted from them (not recorded which). These receptors originate from a young man who had mild COVID-19 (a few samples of this study predate the infection). Cell type and time point are not known.

This clonotype was picked up a small number of times. The V gene is TRBV7-2, the J gene TRBJ2-1, with D maybe TRBD2 (5 bases). CDR1 SGHTA and CDR2 FQGNSA come from the germline V gene. V was pared by 0 bases and J by 0 bases, with 9 bases between. The CDR3 runs to 16 residues. The CDR3 DNA reads as TGTGCCAGCAGCTTAGCGGTGGGGAGCTCCTACAATGAGCAGTTCTTC. Encoded protein: CASSLAVGSSYNEQFF.

This clonotype was picked up a small number of times. The junction and the germline gene differ at one end; a read error may be behind it. The J gene is TRBJ2-1, the V gene TRBV28, with D possibly matching TRBD1 (6 bases). CDR1 is MDHEN and CDR2 is SYDVKM in the germline V gene. This CDR3 has 21 amino acids. Here the CDR3 reads CASMWQAIPGAPPRSYNEQFF. The CDR3 DNA follows: TGCGCCAGCATGTGGCAGGCTATTCCAGGGGCCCCCCCACGCTCCTACAATGAGCAGTTCTTC.

This chain joins TRBV6-5 and TRBJ2-3; D may be TRBD2 (6 bases). The V end was cut by 2 bases, the J end by 5 bases, with 14 bases between. Per the germline V gene, CDR1 is MNHEY and CDR2 is SVGAGI. The CDR3 has 15 residues. CDR3 bases: TGTGCCAGCAGTTACGGCGGGGACTCGGGAGATACGCAGTATTTT. Translated, it gives CASSYGGDSGDTQYF.

This chain links TRBV12-3 or TRBV12-4 with TRBJ2-1; possibly TRBD1 for D (7 bases). V lost 6 bases and J 12 bases, leaving 12 bases between the germline ends. The CDR3 runs to 11 residues. The CDR3 loop is CASRYQGGQFF. For the CDR3, the DNA is TGTGCCAGCAGGTACCAGGGGGGGCAGTTCTTC.

V is TRBV3-1 and J is TRBJ2-5, with 15 bases that match TRBD2. The CDR3 has 18 amino acids. With 0 bases clipped from V and 5 bases from J, the junction kept 7 bases outside the gene matches. Germline V gene sequence: CDR1 LGHDT, CDR2 YNNKEL (reference sequence). The CDR3 here is CASSQDRTSGGAGETQYF. As DNA, the CDR3 is TGTGCCAGCAGCCAAGATAGGACTAGCGGGGGGGCTGGGGAGACCCAGTACTTC.

The V and J genes are TRBV7-2 and TRBJ2-5; possible D gene TRBD1, 6 bases. This CDR3 contains 14 residues. Germline V gene lookup returns CDR1 SGHTA and CDR2 FQGNSA. Trimming removed 0 bases at V and 4 bases at J, with 9 bases between. CDR3 DNA sequence: TGTGCCAGCAGCTTAGCGACAGGTTTAGAGACCCAGTACTTC. Its translation is CASSLATGLETQYF.

This clonotype has a handful of counts. V and J are TRBV9 and TRBJ2-3, with D hard to call. CDR3 length equals 15 residues. Germline assignment: CDR1 SGDLS and CDR2 YYNGEE. Trimming took 0 bases from V and 1 from J, leaving 9 bases between them. CDR3 DNA: TGTGCCAGCAGCGTAGACGCATCTCGCACAGATACGCAGTATTTT. Amino acids: CASSVDASRTDTQYF.

The V gene is TRBV7-9, the J gene TRBJ2-1, with a possible D match to TRBD2 (6 bases). There are 17 residues in the CDR3. Trimming removed 1 base from V and 5 bases from J, with 18 bases in between. CDR1 is SEHNR and CDR2 is FQNEAQ in the germline V gene (reference sequence). The CDR3, as DNA: TGTGCCAGCAGCTTAGGGTCGATGGAGGGAGTACACAATGAGCAGTTCTTC. It specifies CASSLGSMEGVHNEQFF.

This sequence joins TRBV29-1 and TRBJ2-1; D is undetermined. The V gene lost 4 bases and the J gene lost 9 bases, with 10 bases spanning the gap. Germline lookup yields CDR1 SQVTM and CDR2 ANQGSEA. The CDR3 consists of 11 residues. Here the CDR3 reads CSVAENGEQFF. DNA of the CDR3: TGCAGCGTTGCGGAGAACGGTGAGCAGTTCTTC.

The CDR3 here is CASSETGTGTYEQYV. CDR3 in DNA: TGTGCCAGCAGCGAAACCGGGACAGGGACCTACGAGCAGTACGTC. This chain uses TRBV14 with TRBJ2-7, with 9 bases aligning to TRBD1. V lost 5 bases and J lost 2; bases outside the gene matches: 7. The CDR3 consists of 15 residues. Germline V gene lookup returns CDR1 SGHDN and CDR2 FVKESK.

This clonotype has only a few counts. J is TRBJ1-5 and V is TRBV5-5; D is possibly TRBD1 (6 bases). The V and J ends lost 10 bases and 3 bases respectively, with 20 bases between them. This CDR3 is built from 15 residues. The germline CDR1 and CDR2 sequences are SGHKS and YYEKEE (reference sequence). In DNA, the CDR3 is TGTGCCGGCAAAACAGGGCGCCCCATCAATCAGCCCCAGCATTTT. Protein: CAGKTGRPINQPQHF.

Of note for this clonotype: Given a much more abundant clone one base away, this may be a read error. The chain uses TRBV7-9 and TRBJ2-2; D gene unclear. Trimming shortened V by 3 bases and J by 6 bases, and 2 bases separated the two germline ends. CDR3 length equals 11 residues. Germline CDR1 is SEHNR and CDR2 is FQNEAQ (reference sequence). The CDR3 is CASSFAGELFF. The CDR3 nucleotides read TGTGCCAGCAGCTTTGCCGGGGAGCTGTTTTTT.

This clonotype was observed a handful of times. The chain is built from TRBV12-3 or TRBV12-4 and TRBJ1-1, with a weak D call TRBD1 (5 bases). CDR3 length: 14 amino acids. V was clipped by 8 bases and J by 1 base, with 14 bases between them. CDR3 DNA sequence: TGTGCCAGCGATACCCAGGGCGAGAACACTGAAGCTTTCTTT. Encoded protein: CASDTQGENTEAFF.

This chain connects TRBV12-3 or TRBV12-4 to TRBJ1-3; perhaps TRBD1 as D (6 bases). V was clipped by 3 bases and J by 4 bases, with 10 bases between them. The CDR3 extends over 14 amino acids. Here the CDR3 DNA reads TGTGCCAGCAGTTTCGGGGGCGCGGGAAACACCATATATTTT. It is translated as CASSFGGAGNTIYF.

The chain recombines TRBV20-1 with TRBJ2-5; TRBD2 matches at 9 bases. Trimming cost V 5 bases and J 5 bases; bases outside gene matches: 9. The CDR3 runs 14 residues. Germline values: CDR1 DFQATT, CDR2 SNEGSKA (reference sequence). CDR3 bases: TGCAGTGCTTTTCCGGCTAGCGGGAAGGAGACCCAGTACTTC. It encodes CSAFPASGKETQYF.

This clonotype was seen once. DNA for the CDR3: TGTGCCAGCAGCCCCGGACAGGCTCCGGTCAGAGGCTACACCTTC. Protein product: CASSPGQAPVRGYTF. The chain recombines TRBV6-6 with TRBJ1-2; 7 positions agree with TRBD1. This CDR3 has 15 residues. Trimming at V came to 6 bases and at J to 8 bases, leaving 15 bases not matched to a gene. Germline V CDR1 and CDR2: MNHNY, SVGAGI (reference sequence).